A selection of T cell receptor beta chains follows, all from one sample in a study of PD-1 blockade in classical Hodgkin lymphoma. Measured with immunoSEQ multiplex PCR; TCRdb has only the in-frame clones, and not every one. The sample carries approximately 45,000 clones, 66% recorded once. The sample was peripheral blood mononuclear cells (PBMCs), taken before the fourth cycle of nivolumab. These receptors all stem from a human donor with classical Hodgkin lymphoma. Each CDR3 is given with its conserved first and last residue. D genes are given only for firm matches. Clone size is stated in some rows and not others, as once, few, many or a class when expanded.

d_gene: NA
j_gene: TRBJ1-3
v_gene: TRBV7-2
abundance: NA
CDR3aa: CASSLDSYSGNTIYF
CDR3nt: TGTGCCAGCAGCTTAGACAGTTACTCTGGAAACACCATATATTTT

d_gene: TRBD2
j_gene: TRBJ2-7
v_gene: TRBV7-2
abundance: NA
CDR3aa: CASSLDGLAGEYEQYF
CDR3nt: TGTGCCAGCAGCTTAGATGGGCTAGCGGGCGAATACGAGCAGTACTTC

d_gene: TRBD1
j_gene: TRBJ2-5
v_gene: TRBV19
abundance: NA
CDR3aa: CASVDRVQTQYF
CDR3nt: TGTGCCAGTGTCGACAGGGTCCAGACCCAGTACTTC

d_gene: NA
j_gene: TRBJ1-1
v_gene: TRBV5-1
abundance: NA
CDR3aa: CASSLDPNTEAFF
CDR3nt: TGCGCCAGCAGCTTGGACCCAAACACTGAAGCTTTCTTT

d_gene: TRBD2
j_gene: TRBJ2-3
v_gene: TRBV28
abundance: medium-sized
CDR3aa: CASGTYGGSFTDTQYF
CDR3nt: TGTGCCAGCGGGACGTACGGGGGGTCGTTCACAGATACGCAGTATTTT

d_gene: NA
j_gene: TRBJ2-3
v_gene: TRBV30
abundance: NA
CDR3aa: CAWKGGGTDTQYF
CDR3nt: TGTGCCTGGAAGGGGGGGGGCACAGATACGCAGTATTTT

d_gene: TRBD1
j_gene: TRBJ2-3
v_gene: TRBV6-5
abundance: NA
CDR3aa: CASSRGQLPDTQYF
CDR3nt: TGTGCCAGCAGCCGGGGACAGTTGCCAGATACGCAGTATTTT

d_gene: TRBD2
j_gene: TRBJ2-7
v_gene: TRBV6-5
abundance: medium-sized
CDR3aa: CASSSLAEPLYEQYF
CDR3nt: TGTGCCAGCAGTTCACTAGCGGAGCCCCTCTACGAGCAGTACTTC

d_gene: NA
j_gene: TRBJ2-7
v_gene: TRBV9
abundance: NA
CDR3aa: CASSVAGASEQYF
CDR3nt: TGTGCCAGCAGCGTAGCGGGAGCGTCTGAGCAGTACTTC

d_gene: TRBD1
j_gene: TRBJ1-3
v_gene: TRBV5-6
abundance: few
CDR3aa: CASSSSKGQADTIYF
CDR3nt: TGTGCCAGCAGCTCATCGAAGGGACAGGCGGACACCATATATTTT

d_gene: TRBD1
j_gene: TRBJ2-5
v_gene: TRBV28
abundance: NA
CDR3aa: CASSRLAQGNRETQYF
CDR3nt: TGTGCCAGCAGCCGCCTGGCACAGGGGAATAGGGAGACCCAGTACTTC

d_gene: NA
j_gene: TRBJ2-3
v_gene: TRBV5-1
abundance: NA
CDR3aa: CASSREAGSTDTQYF
CDR3nt: TGCGCCAGCAGCCGAGAAGCAGGGAGCACAGATACGCAGTATTTT

d_gene: NA
j_gene: TRBJ2-7
v_gene: TRBV18
abundance: NA
CDR3aa: CASSPPGGRDEQYF
CDR3nt: TGTGCCAGCTCACCGCCCGGGGGCCGCGACGAGCAGTACTTC

d_gene: TRBD2
j_gene: TRBJ2-3
v_gene: TRBV14
abundance: once
CDR3aa: CASSPGSSGGDTQYF
CDR3nt: TGTGCCAGCAGCCCCGGGAGTTCGGGGGGAGATACGCAGTATTTT

d_gene: NA
j_gene: TRBJ1-4
v_gene: TRBV4-3
abundance: NA
CDR3aa: CASSQEHRQKLFF
CDR3nt: TGCGCCAGCAGCCAAGAGCACAGGCAAAAACTGTTTTTT

d_gene: NA
j_gene: TRBJ2-3
v_gene: TRBV27
abundance: NA
CDR3aa: CASRRADTQYF
CDR3nt: TGTGCCAGCAGGAGAGCAGATACGCAGTATTTT

d_gene: TRBD1
j_gene: TRBJ1-1
v_gene: TRBV5-5
abundance: few
CDR3aa: CASSWRTGQNTEAFF
CDR3nt: TGTGCCAGCAGCTGGAGGACAGGGCAGAACACTGAAGCTTTCTTT

d_gene: NA
j_gene: TRBJ1-2
v_gene: TRBV19
abundance: NA
CDR3aa: CASSISQGVGNDYGYTF
CDR3nt: TGTGCCAGTAGTATTAGTCAGGGAGTGGGAAACGACTATGGCTACACCTTC

d_gene: NA
j_gene: TRBJ2-2
v_gene: TRBV10-3
abundance: NA
CDR3aa: CAINGQGGTGELFF
CDR3nt: TGTGCCATCAACGGGCAGGGCGGCACCGGGGAGCTGTTTTTT

d_gene: TRBD2
j_gene: TRBJ2-2
v_gene: TRBV6-1
abundance: NA
CDR3aa: CASSEEAGGYTGELFF
CDR3nt: TGTGCCAGCAGTGAAGAAGCGGGGGGCTACACCGGGGAGCTGTTTTTT

d_gene: TRBD1
j_gene: TRBJ2-3
v_gene: TRBV7-2
abundance: NA
CDR3aa: CASSLDPDRGRTDTQYF
CDR3nt: TGTGCCAGCAGCTTAGATCCGGACAGGGGGCGCACAGATACGCAGTATTTT

d_gene: NA
j_gene: TRBJ1-2
v_gene: TRBV19
abundance: NA
CDR3aa: CASSIIGRHTF
CDR3nt: TGTGCCAGTAGTATAATAGGGCGTCACACCTTC